One sample yielded the 9 T cell receptor beta chains listed below, sequenced in a study of patients and donors after allogeneic stem cell transplantation. TCRdb passed the RT-PCR reads through MiXCR, listing each CDR3 protein once. The top ten hold roughly 50% of the sample, which has some 150,000 distinct CDR3 sequences, 30% to 45% seen once. The sample taken for sequencing was blood, either unsorted or a sorted T cell fraction (not recorded which). All receptors come from a human donor who was either an allogeneic HSCT recipient or a stem cell or donor lymphocyte infusion donor (not recorded which). It is not recorded whose cells these are; they may come from a transplant donor.

This clonotype was seen a handful of times. The rearrangement links TRBV12-3 or TRBV12-4 to TRBJ1-1, with a possible D match to TRBD1 (6 bases). The CDR3 length is 14 residues. The ends were cut back, 8 bases at V and 3 bases at J, with 16 bases in the middle. The CDR3 loop is CASEAYTGHTEAFF. CDR3 nucleotides: TGTGCCAGCGAGGCATACACAGGGCACACTGAAGCTTTCTTT.

This clonotype has only a few counts. The genes are TRBV4-3 and TRBJ2-5, with 7 bases fitting TRBD1. This CDR3 region has 15 residues. Trimming cost V 3 bases and J 4 bases; bases outside gene matches: 8. Germline CDR1 and CDR2: LGHNA and YSLEER. The CDR3 DNA follows: TGCGCCAGCAGCCAGGCCACAGGGGAAGGAGAGACCCAGTACTTC. Translating it yields CASSQATGEGETQYF.

The table lists this clonotype with a few counts. This sequence joins TRBV25-1 and TRBJ1-5; 12 bases are a match to TRBD1. Germline CDR1 is MGHDK and CDR2 is SYGVNS. V gave up 6 bases and J gave up 7 bases; unmatched junction bases: 4. There are 14 residues in the CDR3. The CDR3: CASRGQGAGQPQHF. CDR3 sequence (DNA): TGTGCCAGCAGGGGACAGGGGGCCGGACAGCCCCAGCATTTT.

V is TRBV12-3 or TRBV12-4 and J is TRBJ1-5; D ambiguous. CDR3 size: 15 residues. Trimming removed 3 bases from V and 5 bases from J, with 14 bases in between. CDR3 in amino acids: CASSFWGVPDQPQHF. As DNA, the CDR3 is TGTGCCAGCAGTTTCTGGGGAGTCCCGGATCAGCCCCAGCATTTT.

The V gene is TRBV20-1, the J gene TRBJ1-1; 11 positions match TRBD1. V trimming: 5 bases; J trimming: 3 bases; junction bases outside the gene matches: 2. Germline V lookup: CDR1 DFQATT, CDR2 SNEGSKA (reference sequence). This CDR3 is 13 amino acids long. The CDR3, as DNA: TGCAGTGCTGGGACAGGGGGGGACACTGAAGCTTTCTTT. This translates into CSAGTGGDTEAFF.

The chain uses TRBV27 and TRBJ2-1, with TRBD1 matching 7 bases. CDR1 is MNHEY and CDR2 is SMNVEV in the germline V gene (reference sequence). V lost 4 bases and J lost 5; bases outside the gene matches: 5. This CDR3 has 14 amino acids. The CDR3 DNA follows: TGTGCCAGCAGTTCCATTGACAGGGACAATGAGCAGTTCTTC. This encodes CASSSIDRDNEQFF.

This clonotype has more than one count but fewer than ten. The V call is TRBV6-5, the J call TRBJ1-4, with D possibly TRBD1 on 5 matching bases. This CDR3 comprises 16 residues. Germline-derived CDR1 and CDR2 are MNHEY and SVGAGI. V dropped 5 bases and J dropped 4 bases, with 17 bases sitting between them. CDR3 sequence: CASSRLQGAHNEKLFF. The CDR3 DNA reads as TGTGCCAGCAGTAGACTCCAGGGTGCTCATAATGAAAAACTGTTTTTT.

In its sample, this clonotype was seen a few times. The J gene is TRBJ2-5, the V gene TRBV27; D may correspond to TRBD1 or TRBD2 (5 bases each). The CDR3 spans 14 residues. Germline CDR1 reads MNHEY; CDR2 reads SMNVEV (reference sequence). V lost 4 bases to trimming and J lost 7 bases, with 16 bases between them. The CDR3 sequence: CASSSGTVGRTQYF. The CDR3 nucleotides read TGTGCCAGCAGTTCCGGGACGGTTGGTAGGACCCAGTACTTC.

This clonotype was counted once. V and J are TRBV7-8 and TRBJ1-6; the match to TRBD1 covers 10 bases. Germline trimming cut 2 bases from V and 3 bases from J; bases unmatched to any gene: 7. CDR3 length equals 18 residues. Looked up from germline, CDR1 is SGHVS and CDR2 is FQNEAQ. The CDR3 spells CASSLLRTGGFYNSPLHF. CDR3 DNA: TGTGCCAGCAGCTTACTCAGGACAGGGGGTTTCTATAATTCACCCCTCCACTTT.